The source of this T cell receptor (beta chain) is a study of T cells in Graves' hyperthyroidism and ophthalmopathy. Exclusion of patients followed from uncontrolled infection, other autoimmune disease, pregnancy or lactation. Germline lookup yields CDR1 SGHVS and CDR2 FNYEAQ. Trimming removed 4 bases at V and 9 bases at J, with 13 bases between. The CDR3 covers 13 residues. Study-level findings and limits: Onset of ophthalmopathy came a median roughly 6.5 months after the model predicted it. Within blood appeared most thyroid clonotypes that had expanded above 0.001.

As concerns this clonotype: What it binds is not known.

Template material for amplifying TCR beta CDR3 regions consisted of RNA transcripts. First-round RT-PCR with HTBI primers amplified the TCR CDR3 region. TCRdb fed the multiplex PCR reads into MiXCR, producing one record per CDR3 protein. This table has 600,000 to 650,000 distinct CDR3 sequences, less than 25% appearing once. The sequenced material came from blood. The receptor comes from a man aged 25 to 40 with Graves' ophthalmopathy. The chain carries TRBV7-6 and TRBJ2-1; D gene ambiguous. CDR3 sequence (DNA): TGTGCCAGCAGCTCGACGGACGGCGGTGAGCAGTTCTTC. Residues: CASSSTDGGEQFF.